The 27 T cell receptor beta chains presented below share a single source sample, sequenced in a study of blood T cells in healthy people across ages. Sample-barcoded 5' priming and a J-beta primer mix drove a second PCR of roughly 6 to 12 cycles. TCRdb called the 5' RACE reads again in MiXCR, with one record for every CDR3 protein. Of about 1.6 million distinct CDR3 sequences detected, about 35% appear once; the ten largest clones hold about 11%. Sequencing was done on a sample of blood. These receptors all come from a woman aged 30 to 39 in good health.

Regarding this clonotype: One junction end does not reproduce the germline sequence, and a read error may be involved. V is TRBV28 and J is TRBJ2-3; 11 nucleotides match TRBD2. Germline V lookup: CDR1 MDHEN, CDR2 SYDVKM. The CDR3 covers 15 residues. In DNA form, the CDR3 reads TGTGCCAGCAGATTTAGCGGGAGGGCCGTAGATATGCAGTATTTT. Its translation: CASRFSGRAVDMQYF.

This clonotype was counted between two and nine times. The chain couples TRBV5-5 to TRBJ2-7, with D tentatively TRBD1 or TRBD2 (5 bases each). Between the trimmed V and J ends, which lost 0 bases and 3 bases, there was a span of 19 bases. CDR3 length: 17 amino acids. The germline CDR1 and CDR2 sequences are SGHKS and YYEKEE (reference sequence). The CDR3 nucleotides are TGTGCCAGCAGCTTGGAAGGACTTGGGGGTAATCTCTACGAGCAGTACTTC. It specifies CASSLEGLGGNLYEQYF.

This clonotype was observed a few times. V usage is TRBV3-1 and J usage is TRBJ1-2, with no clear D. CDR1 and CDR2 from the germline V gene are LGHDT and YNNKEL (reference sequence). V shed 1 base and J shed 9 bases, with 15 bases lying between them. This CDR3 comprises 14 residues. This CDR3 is CASSQAVVGLSYTF. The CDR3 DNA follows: TGTGCCAGCAGCCAAGCCGTGGTCGGGCTGAGCTACACCTTC.

The CDR3 DNA reads TGTGCCAGCGGGGTAGTCTGGAGTGATACGCAGTATTTT. Its translation: CASGVVWSDTQYF. The chain couples TRBV12-3 or TRBV12-4 to TRBJ2-3, with D uncertain. The ends were cut back, 8 bases at V and 6 bases at J, with 15 bases in the middle. There are 13 residues in the CDR3.

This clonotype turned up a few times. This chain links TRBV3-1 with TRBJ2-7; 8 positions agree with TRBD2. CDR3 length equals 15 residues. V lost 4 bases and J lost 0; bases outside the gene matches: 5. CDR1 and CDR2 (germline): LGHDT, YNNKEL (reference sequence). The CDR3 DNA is TGTGCCAGCAGCCCCAGACTAGCGCTCTCCTACGAGCAGTACTTC. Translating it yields CASSPRLALSYEQYF.

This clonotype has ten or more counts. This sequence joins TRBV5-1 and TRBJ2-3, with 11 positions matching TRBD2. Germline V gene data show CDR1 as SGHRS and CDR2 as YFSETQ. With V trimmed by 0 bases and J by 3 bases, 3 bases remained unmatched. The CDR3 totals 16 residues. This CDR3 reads CASSLGLAGITDTQYF. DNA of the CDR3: TGCGCCAGCAGCTTGGGACTAGCGGGGATAACAGATACGCAGTATTTT.

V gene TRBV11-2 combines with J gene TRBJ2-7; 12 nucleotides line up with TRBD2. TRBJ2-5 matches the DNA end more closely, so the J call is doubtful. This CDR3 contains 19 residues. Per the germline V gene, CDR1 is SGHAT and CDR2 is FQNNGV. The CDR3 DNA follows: TGTGCCAGCAGCTTAGATGCCCTAGCGGGGGGGCAGTTTTATGAGACCCAGTACTTC. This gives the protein CASSLDALAGGQFYETQYF.

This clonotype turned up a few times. CDR3 residues: CSVEFIGLAGAETQYF. As DNA, the CDR3 is TGCAGCGTTGAATTCATTGGGCTAGCGGGAGCCGAGACCCAGTACTTC. The genes are TRBV29-1 and TRBJ2-5; TRBD2 matches at 10 bases. The junction had 11 bases not matched to a gene; V was cut back by 2 bases and J by 5 bases. This CDR3 has 16 amino acids. Germline loops: CDR1 SQVTM, CDR2 ANQGSEA.

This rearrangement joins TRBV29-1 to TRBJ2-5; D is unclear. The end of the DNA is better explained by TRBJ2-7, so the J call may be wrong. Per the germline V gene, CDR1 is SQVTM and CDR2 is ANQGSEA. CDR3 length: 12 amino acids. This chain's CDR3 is CGAISTTYEQYF. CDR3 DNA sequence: TGCGGCGCCATCTCAACGACCTACGAGCAGTACTTC.

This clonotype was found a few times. This chain's CDR3 is CASSLETSGHTQYF. The CDR3 coding sequence is TGTGCCAGCAGCTTGGAAACTAGCGGGCATACGCAGTATTTT. The rearrangement uses TRBV7-2 and TRBJ2-3; the match to TRBD2 covers 9 bases. Looked up from germline, CDR1 is SGHTA and CDR2 is FQGNSA. The V segment lost 3 bases and the J segment 7 bases; nucleotides outside the gene matches: 5. The CDR3 consists of 14 residues.

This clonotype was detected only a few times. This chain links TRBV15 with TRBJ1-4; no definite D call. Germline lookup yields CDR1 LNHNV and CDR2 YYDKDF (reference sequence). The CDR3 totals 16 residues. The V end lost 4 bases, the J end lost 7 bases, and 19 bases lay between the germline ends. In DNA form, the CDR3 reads TGTGCCACCAGCACCACCGGGTCCCACGGCGGTGAAAAACTGTTTTTT. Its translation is CATSTTGSHGGEKLFF.

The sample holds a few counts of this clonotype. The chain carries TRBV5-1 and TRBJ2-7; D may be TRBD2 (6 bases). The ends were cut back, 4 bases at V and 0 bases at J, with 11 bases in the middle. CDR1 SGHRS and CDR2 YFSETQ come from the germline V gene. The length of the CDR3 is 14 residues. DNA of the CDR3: TGCGCCAGCAGCGGGACTCTCGGCTCCTACGAGCAGTACTTC. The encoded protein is CASSGTLGSYEQYF.

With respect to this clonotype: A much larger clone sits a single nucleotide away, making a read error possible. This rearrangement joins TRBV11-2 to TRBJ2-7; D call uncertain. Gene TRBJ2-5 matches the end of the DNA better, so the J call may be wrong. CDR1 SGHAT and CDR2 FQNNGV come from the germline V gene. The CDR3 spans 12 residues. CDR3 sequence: CASSLDEETQYF. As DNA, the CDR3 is TGTGCCAGCAGCTTAGATGAAGAGACCCAGTACTTC.

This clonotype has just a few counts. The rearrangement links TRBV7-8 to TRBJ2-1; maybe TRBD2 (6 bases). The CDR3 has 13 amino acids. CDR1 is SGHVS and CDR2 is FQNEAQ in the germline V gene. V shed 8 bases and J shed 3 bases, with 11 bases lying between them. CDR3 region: CASSGGIYNEQFF. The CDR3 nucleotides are TGTGCCAGCTCTGGCGGGATCTACAATGAGCAGTTCTTC.

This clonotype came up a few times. This CDR3 is CASMGGSYEQYF. CDR3 in DNA: TGTGCCAGTATGGGAGGCAGCTACGAGCAGTACTTC. The V and J genes are TRBV19 and TRBJ2-7; possibly TRBD2 for D (6 bases). The V gene's germline CDR1 is LNHDA and CDR2 SQIVND (reference sequence). Trimming took off 7 bases at V and 3 bases at J, with 10 bases between the two ends. This CDR3 comprises 12 residues. Looking up the rest from reference TRBV19 and TRBJ2-7 gives the full variable domain: DGGITQSPKYLFRKEGQNVTLSCEQNLNHDAMYWYRQDPGQGLRLIYYSQIVNDFQKGDIAEGYSVSREKKESFPLTVTSAQKNPTAFYLCASMGGSYEQYFGPGTRLTVT.

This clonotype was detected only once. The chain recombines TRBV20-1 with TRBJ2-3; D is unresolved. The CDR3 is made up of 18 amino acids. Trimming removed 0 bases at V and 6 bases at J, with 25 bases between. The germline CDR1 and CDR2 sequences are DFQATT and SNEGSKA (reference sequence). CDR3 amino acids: CSARDMSVRPTFLDTQYF. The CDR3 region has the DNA TGCAGTGCTAGAGATATGTCTGTCAGGCCCACATTCTTGGATACGCAGTATTTT.

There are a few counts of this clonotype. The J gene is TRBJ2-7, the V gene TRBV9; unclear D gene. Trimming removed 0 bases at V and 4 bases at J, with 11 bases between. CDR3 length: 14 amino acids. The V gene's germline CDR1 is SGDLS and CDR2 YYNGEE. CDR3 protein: CASSVAAGLYEQYF. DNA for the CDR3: TGTGCCAGCAGCGTAGCGGCAGGATTGTACGAGCAGTACTTC.

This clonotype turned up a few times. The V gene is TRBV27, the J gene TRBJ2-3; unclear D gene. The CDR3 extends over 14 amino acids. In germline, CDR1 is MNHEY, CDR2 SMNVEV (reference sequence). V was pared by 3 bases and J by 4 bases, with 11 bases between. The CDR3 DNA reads TGTGCCAGCAGTTTGAGACCACTTTCAGATACGCAGTATTTT. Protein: CASSLRPLSDTQYF.

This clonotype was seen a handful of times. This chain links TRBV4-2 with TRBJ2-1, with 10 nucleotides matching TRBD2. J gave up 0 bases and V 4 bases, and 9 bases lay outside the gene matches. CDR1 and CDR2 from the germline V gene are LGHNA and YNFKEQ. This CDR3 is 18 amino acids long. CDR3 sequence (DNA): TGTGCCAGCAGCCCTAGGACTAGCGGTACTTTCTCCTACAATGAGCAGTTCTTC. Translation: CASSPRTSGTFSYNEQFF.

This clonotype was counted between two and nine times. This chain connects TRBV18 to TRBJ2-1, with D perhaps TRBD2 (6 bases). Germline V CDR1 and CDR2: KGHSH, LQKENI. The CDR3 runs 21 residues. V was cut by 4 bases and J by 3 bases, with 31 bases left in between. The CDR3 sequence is CASSLRMYSGAGTGGYNEQFF. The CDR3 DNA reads TGTGCCAGCTCACTAAGAATGTATTCTGGAGCCGGGACTGGGGGCTACAATGAGCAGTTCTTC.

The DNA for the CDR3 is TGTGCCACCAGTGAACCAACTTCAGGGGCTGGCACAGATACGCAGTATTTT. This encodes CATSEPTSGAGTDTQYF. This chain joins TRBV24-1 and TRBJ2-3; tentatively, D is TRBD1 (6 bases). Germline values: CDR1 KGHDR, CDR2 SFDVKD. CDR3 length equals 17 residues. V was pared by 4 bases and J by 1 base, with 17 bases between.

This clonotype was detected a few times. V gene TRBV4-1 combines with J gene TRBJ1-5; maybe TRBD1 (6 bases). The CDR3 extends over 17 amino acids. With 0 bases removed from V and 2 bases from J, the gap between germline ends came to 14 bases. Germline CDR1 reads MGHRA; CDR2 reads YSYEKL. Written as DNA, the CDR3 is TGCGCCAGCAGCCAAGAAGGCGAAGGGGGTCGCAATCAGCCCCAGCATTTT. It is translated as CASSQEGEGGRNQPQHF.

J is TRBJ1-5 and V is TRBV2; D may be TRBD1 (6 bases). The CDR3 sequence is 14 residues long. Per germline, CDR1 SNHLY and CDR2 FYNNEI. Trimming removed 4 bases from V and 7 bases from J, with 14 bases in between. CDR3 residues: CASSVQGFQQPQHF. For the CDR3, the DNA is TGTGCCAGCAGTGTACAGGGTTTCCAACAGCCCCAGCATTTT.

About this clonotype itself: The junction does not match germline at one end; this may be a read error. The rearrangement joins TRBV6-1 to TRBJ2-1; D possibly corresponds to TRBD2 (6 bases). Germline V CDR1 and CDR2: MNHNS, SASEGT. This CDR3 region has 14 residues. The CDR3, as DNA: TGTGCCAGCAAGGGAGGCCTCTCCTACGATGAGCAGTTCTTC. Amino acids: CASKGGLSYDEQFF.

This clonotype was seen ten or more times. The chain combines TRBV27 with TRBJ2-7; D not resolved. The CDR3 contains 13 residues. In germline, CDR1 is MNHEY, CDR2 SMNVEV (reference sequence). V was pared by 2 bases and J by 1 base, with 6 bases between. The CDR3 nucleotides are TGTGCCAGCAGTTTAAGTAGATCCTACGAGCAGTACTTC. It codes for CASSLSRSYEQYF.

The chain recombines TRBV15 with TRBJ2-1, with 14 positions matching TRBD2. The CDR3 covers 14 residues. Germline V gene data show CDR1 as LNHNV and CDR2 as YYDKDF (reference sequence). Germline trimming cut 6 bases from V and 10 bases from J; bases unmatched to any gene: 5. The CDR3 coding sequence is TGTGCCACCAGGACAGGACTAGCGGGAGGAGAGCAGTTCTTC. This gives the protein CATRTGLAGGEQFF.

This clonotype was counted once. The CDR3 nucleotides are TGCAGTGCCCCTGAGGGGCGGGTCATGGGAAATCAGCCCCAGCATTTT. Translated: CSAPEGRVMGNQPQHF. This sequence joins TRBV20-1 and TRBJ1-5; possible D gene TRBD1, 5 bases. V lost 6 bases, J lost 4 bases, and 22 bases lay in between. Germline V gene lookup returns CDR1 DFQATT and CDR2 SNEGSKA (reference sequence). The CDR3 covers 16 residues.